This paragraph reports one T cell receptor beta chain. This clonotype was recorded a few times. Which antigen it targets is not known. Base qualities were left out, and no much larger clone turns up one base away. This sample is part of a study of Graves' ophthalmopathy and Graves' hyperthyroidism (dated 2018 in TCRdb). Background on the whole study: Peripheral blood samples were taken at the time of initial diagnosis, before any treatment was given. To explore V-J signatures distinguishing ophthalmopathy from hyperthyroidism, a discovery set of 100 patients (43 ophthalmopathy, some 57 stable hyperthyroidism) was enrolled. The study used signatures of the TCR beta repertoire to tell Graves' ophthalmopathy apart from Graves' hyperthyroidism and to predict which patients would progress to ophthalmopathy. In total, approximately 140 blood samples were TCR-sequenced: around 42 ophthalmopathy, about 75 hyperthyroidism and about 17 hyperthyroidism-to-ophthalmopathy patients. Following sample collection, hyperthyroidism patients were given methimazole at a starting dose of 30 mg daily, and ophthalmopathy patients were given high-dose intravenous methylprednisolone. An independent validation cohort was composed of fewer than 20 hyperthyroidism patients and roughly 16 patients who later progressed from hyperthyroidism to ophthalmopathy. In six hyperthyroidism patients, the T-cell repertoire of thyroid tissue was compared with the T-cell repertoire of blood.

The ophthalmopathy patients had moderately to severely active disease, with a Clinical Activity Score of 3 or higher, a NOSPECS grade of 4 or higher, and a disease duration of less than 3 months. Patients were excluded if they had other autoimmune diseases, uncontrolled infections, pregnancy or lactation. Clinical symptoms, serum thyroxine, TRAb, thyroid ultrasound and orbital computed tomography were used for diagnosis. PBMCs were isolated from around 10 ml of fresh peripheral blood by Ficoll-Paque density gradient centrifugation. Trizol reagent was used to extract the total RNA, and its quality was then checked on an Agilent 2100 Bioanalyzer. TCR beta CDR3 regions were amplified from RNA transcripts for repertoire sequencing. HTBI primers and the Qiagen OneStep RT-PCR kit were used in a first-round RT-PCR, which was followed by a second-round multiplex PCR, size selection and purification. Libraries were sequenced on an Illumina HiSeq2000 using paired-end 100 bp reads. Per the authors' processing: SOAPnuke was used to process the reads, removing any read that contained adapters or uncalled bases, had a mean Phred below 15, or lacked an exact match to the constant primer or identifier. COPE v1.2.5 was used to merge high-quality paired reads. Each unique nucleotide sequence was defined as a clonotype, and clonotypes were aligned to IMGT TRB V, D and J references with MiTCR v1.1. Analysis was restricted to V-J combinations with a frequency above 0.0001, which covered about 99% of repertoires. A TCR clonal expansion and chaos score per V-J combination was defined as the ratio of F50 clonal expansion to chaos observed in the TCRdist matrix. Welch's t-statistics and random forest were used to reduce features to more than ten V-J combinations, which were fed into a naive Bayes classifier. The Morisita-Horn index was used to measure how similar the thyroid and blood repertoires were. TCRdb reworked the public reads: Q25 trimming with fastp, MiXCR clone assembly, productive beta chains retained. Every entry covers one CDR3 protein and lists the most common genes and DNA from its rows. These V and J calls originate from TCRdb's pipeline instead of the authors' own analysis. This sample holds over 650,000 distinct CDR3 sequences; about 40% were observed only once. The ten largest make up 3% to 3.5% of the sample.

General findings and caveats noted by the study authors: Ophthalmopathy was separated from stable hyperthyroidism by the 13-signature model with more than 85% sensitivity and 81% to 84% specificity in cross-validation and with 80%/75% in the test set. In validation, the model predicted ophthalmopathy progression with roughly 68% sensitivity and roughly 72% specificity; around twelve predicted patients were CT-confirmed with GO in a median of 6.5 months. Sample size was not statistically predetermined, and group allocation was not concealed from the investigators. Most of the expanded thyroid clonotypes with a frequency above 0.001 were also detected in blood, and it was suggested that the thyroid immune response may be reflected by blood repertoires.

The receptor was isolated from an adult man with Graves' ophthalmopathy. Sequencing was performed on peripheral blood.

Read as DNA, the sequence is TGTGCCAGCAGAATGACAGTTCTTGGGTCCGGGGAGCTGTTTTTT. Translated, this is CASRMTVLGSGELFF. The chain is encoded by TRBV9 joined to TRBJ2-2, with a tentative D gene TRBD1 over 5 matching bases. The germline ends are 17 bases apart after V is trimmed by 5 bases and J by 6 bases. Including the terminal cysteine and phenylalanine, the CDR3 comprises 15 residues. Only CDR3 DNA is held: 45 bases, read in frame from base 1. As encoded in the germline V gene, CDR1 is SGDLS while CDR2 is YYNGEE.